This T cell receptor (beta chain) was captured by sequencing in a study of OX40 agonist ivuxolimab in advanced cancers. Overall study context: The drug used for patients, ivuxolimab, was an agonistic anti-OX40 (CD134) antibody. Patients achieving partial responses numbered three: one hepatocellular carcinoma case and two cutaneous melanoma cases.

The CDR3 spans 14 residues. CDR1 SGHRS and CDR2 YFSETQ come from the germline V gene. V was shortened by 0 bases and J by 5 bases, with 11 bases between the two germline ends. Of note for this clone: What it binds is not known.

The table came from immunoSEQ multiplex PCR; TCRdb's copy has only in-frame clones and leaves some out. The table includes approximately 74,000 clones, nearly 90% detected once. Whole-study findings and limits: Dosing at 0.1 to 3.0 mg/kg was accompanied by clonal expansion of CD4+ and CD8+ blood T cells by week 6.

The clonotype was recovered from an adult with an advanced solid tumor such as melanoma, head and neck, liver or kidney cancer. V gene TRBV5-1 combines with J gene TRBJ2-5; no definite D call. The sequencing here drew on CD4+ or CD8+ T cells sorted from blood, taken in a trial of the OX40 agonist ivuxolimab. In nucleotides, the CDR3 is TGCGCCAGCAGCTTGGCCGGAGACTGGGAGACCCAGTACTTC. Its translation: CASSLAGDWETQYF.